The 25 T cell receptor beta chains reported below all come from one sample, sequenced in a study of regulatory T cells in long-lasting Graves disease. According to the study, TCR beta libraries were built with iRepertoire HTBI primers and CDR3-region Arm-PCR. From the multiplex PCR reads, TCRdb called clonotypes with MiXCR, one entry per CDR3 protein. This sample yields fewer than 500,000 distinct CDR3 sequences, of which about a sixth are seen a single time; 9.5% to 15% belongs to the top ten. The sample's time point: newly diagnosed GD, antithyroid drugs for less than 3 months. RNA extracted from PBMCs served as the sequencing template. The data also belong to a second study, concerning T cells in Graves' hyperthyroidism and ophthalmopathy.

The source material was peripheral blood mononuclear cells (PBMCs), sampled at new diagnosis, from a patient treated with antithyroid drugs. These receptors all come from a man aged 35 to 55 with Graves disease.

Concerning this clonotype: This could be a read error, since a much larger clone is one nucleotide away. The chain recombines TRBV30 with TRBJ2-3; 8 bases are a match to TRBD1. The CDR3 length is 15 residues. Germline V lookup: CDR1 GTSNPN, CDR2 SVGIG (reference sequence). The CDR3 nucleotides are TGTGCCCGGAGCGGTACGGGACAGGGCACAGATACGCAGTATTTT. This encodes CARSGTGQGTDTQYF.

This clonotype was observed many times. The chain combines TRBV6-1 with TRBJ1-6; weak D call: TRBD1 (5 bases). The germline V gene encodes CDR1 MNHNS and CDR2 SASEGT. V lost 8 bases, J lost 10 bases, and 15 bases lay in between. The CDR3 is made up of 13 amino acids. The CDR3, as DNA: TGTGCCAGCCGATTGCGTTGGGGGTCACCCCTCCACTTT. Its protein product is CASRLRWGSPLHF.

This clonotype came up many times. This chain connects TRBV20-1 to TRBJ2-1; the D gene is possibly TRBD2 (6 bases). The germline V gene has CDR1 DFQATT and CDR2 SNEGSKA (reference sequence). The CDR3 extends over 14 amino acids. Deletions cut 0 bases from V and 9 bases from J, with 15 bases between. The CDR3 DNA reads as TGCAGTGCTAGAGATCCGGGAGTCGACAGTGAGCAGTTCTTC. Residues: CSARDPGVDSEQFF.

This CDR3 reads CSASPTRLAYTGELFF. In nucleotides, the CDR3 is TGCAGTGCTAGTCCCACCCGTCTAGCGTACACCGGGGAGCTGTTTTTT. The V and J genes are TRBV20-1 and TRBJ2-2, with D possibly being TRBD2 (6 bases). The CDR3 is 16 residues long. Germline V lookup: CDR1 DFQATT, CDR2 SNEGSKA (reference sequence). V was pared by 3 bases and J by 3 bases, with 17 bases between.

The chain couples TRBV30 to TRBJ1-2; D ambiguous. Germline-derived CDR1 and CDR2 are GTSNPN and SVGIG (reference sequence). This CDR3 spans 13 amino acids. Deletions cut 0 bases from V and 5 bases from J, with 10 bases between. CDR3 in DNA: TGTGCCTGGAGTGTGGGTACGGGGTATGGCTACACCTTC. It specifies CAWSVGTGYGYTF.

A remark on this clonotype: The junction differs from germline at one of its ends, possibly a read error. The chain couples TRBV11-2 to TRBJ1-5, with D unresolved. Germline V gene sequence: CDR1 SGHAT, CDR2 FQNNGV. The CDR3 has 15 amino acids. CDR3 bases: TGTGCCAGCAGCTTAGACAGGTTACCCAATCGGCCCCAGCATTTT. Amino acids: CASSLDRLPNRPQHF.

This clonotype appeared a few times. V and J are TRBV7-9 and TRBJ1-2; maybe TRBD1 (6 bases). V was trimmed by 6 bases and J by 4 bases, leaving 15 bases between them. This CDR3 spans 14 amino acids. Germline CDR1 SEHNR, CDR2 FQNEAQ (reference sequence). CDR3 bases: TGTGCCAGCAGTCGGGACACCTCAATCTATGGCTACACCTTC. Translated: CASSRDTSIYGYTF.

This chain connects TRBV3-1 to TRBJ2-7; a possible D gene is TRBD1 (5 bases). V lost 5 bases and J lost 4, with 9 bases in between. This CDR3 spans 12 amino acids. The germline V gene encodes CDR1 LGHDT and CDR2 YNNKEL (reference sequence). This CDR3 is CASSNGQYEQYF. The CDR3 coding sequence is TGTGCCAGCAGCAATGGACAATACGAGCAGTACTTC.

This clonotype was seen a handful of times. J is TRBJ2-4 and V is TRBV6-2 or TRBV6-3; D gene uncertain. CDR1 and CDR2 (germline): MNHEY, SVGEGT. The CDR3 covers 14 residues. V was clipped by 8 bases and J by 1 base, with 12 bases between them. The CDR3 sequence: CASGEYGAKNIQYF. CDR3 DNA: TGTGCCAGCGGGGAATATGGGGCCAAAAACATTCAGTACTTC.

This clonotype occurred many times. The chain couples TRBV14 to TRBJ2-1, with a weak D call TRBD2 (5 bases). Germline V lookup: CDR1 SGHDN, CDR2 FVKESK. This CDR3 region has 16 residues. Deletions cut 0 bases from V and 1 base from J, with 10 bases between. This CDR3 is CASSQESRTSYNEQFF. The DNA for the CDR3 is TGTGCCAGCAGCCAAGAATCTAGGACTTCCTACAATGAGCAGTTCTTC. Combining the CDR3 with reference TRBV14 and TRBJ2-1 gives the whole variable domain EAGVTQFPSHSVIEKGQTVTLRCDPISGHDNLYWYRRVMGKEIKFLLHFVKESKQDESGMPNNRFLAERTGGTYSTLKVQPAELEDSGVYFCASSQESRTSYNEQFFGPGTRLTVL.

The chain couples TRBV29-1 to TRBJ2-1; maybe TRBD2 (5 bases). The germline V gene has CDR1 SQVTM and CDR2 ANQGSEA. The CDR3 runs to 13 residues. V was shortened by 5 bases and J by 7 bases, with 15 bases between the two germline ends. CDR3: CSVTPGGQNEQFF. CDR3 coding DNA: TGCAGCGTTACTCCTGGAGGTCAGAATGAGCAGTTCTTC.

This clonotype was found once. The chain employs TRBV19 and TRBJ1-2; D unclear. The CDR3 totals 15 residues. Trimming pared 5 bases from V and 0 bases from J, leaving 13 bases between. Germline loops: CDR1 LNHDA, CDR2 SQIVND (reference sequence). Here the CDR3 reads CASSSPRTANYGYTF. CDR3 in DNA: TGTGCCAGTAGTTCCCCCCGGACGGCTAACTATGGCTACACCTTC.

This clonotype was observed at least ten times. The chain carries TRBV5-1 and TRBJ2-3, with unresolved D. V was shortened by 0 bases and J by 5 bases, with 4 bases between the two germline ends. The germline CDR1 and CDR2 sequences are SGHRS and YFSETQ. The CDR3 length is 12 residues. For the CDR3, the DNA is TGCGCCAGCAGCTTGGCGGAAGATACGCAGTATTTT. Its translation is CASSLAEDTQYF.

This clonotype has a handful of counts. This sequence joins TRBV6-9 and TRBJ2-7, with D perhaps TRBD1 (6 bases). With 4 bases removed from V and 3 bases from J, the gap between germline ends came to 13 bases. The CDR3 length is 14 residues. Germline loops: CDR1 MNHGY, CDR2 SVAAGI. This CDR3 is CASSSLDSYYEQYF. DNA of the CDR3: TGTGCCAGCAGTTCCTTGGACAGCTACTACGAGCAGTACTTC.

This clonotype was found many times. The chain carries TRBV11-2 and TRBJ2-1, with 10 bases lining up with TRBD2. Germline lookup yields CDR1 SGHAT and CDR2 FQNNGV. J was trimmed by 8 bases and V by 1 base; bases with no gene match: 8. The CDR3 runs to 16 residues. CDR3 bases: TGTGCCAGCAGCTTAGGGGCTAGCGGGAGAATTGATGAGCAGTTCTTC. It specifies CASSLGASGRIDEQFF. The full variable domain, with the rest looked up from reference TRBV11-2 and TRBJ2-1, is EAGVAQSPRYKIIEKRQSVAFWCNPISGHATLYWYQQILGQGPKLLIQFQNNGVVDDSQLPKDRFSAERLKGVDSTLKIQPAKLEDSAVYLCASSLGASGRIDEQFFGPGTRLTVL.

This clonotype was detected many times. The J gene is TRBJ1-2, the V gene TRBV30; D remains ambiguous. The CDR3 covers 11 residues. V lost 4 bases and J 2 bases, leaving 5 bases between the germline ends. Germline V gene lookup returns CDR1 GTSNPN and CDR2 SVGIG (reference sequence). DNA of the CDR3: TGTGCCTGGATACAGAACTATGGCTACACCTTC. Its protein product is CAWIQNYGYTF.

This chain connects TRBV6-1 to TRBJ2-7, with D possibly matching TRBD2 (5 bases). Trimming took 7 bases from V and 0 from J, leaving 10 bases between them. The germline CDR1 and CDR2 sequences are MNHNS and SASEGT. This CDR3 contains 13 residues. This CDR3 reads CASTRVSSYEQYF. For the CDR3, the DNA is TGTGCCAGCACGCGGGTTTCCTCCTACGAGCAGTACTTC.

The table lists this clonotype with many counts. This chain links TRBV10-3 with TRBJ2-7, with D possibly being TRBD1 (6 bases). The CDR3 covers 14 residues. The V gene lost 6 bases and the J gene lost 5 bases, with 17 bases spanning the gap. The germline V gene encodes CDR1 ENHRY and CDR2 SYGVKD. CDR3 bases: TGTGCCATCAGCGCCAGGGGAAGCGGCGACGAGCAGTACTTC. This gives the protein CAISARGSGDEQYF.

This clonotype appeared many times. CDR3 region: CASSLRTGGAYEQYF. For the CDR3, the DNA is TGTGCCAGCAGTCTTCGCACAGGGGGGGCCTACGAGCAGTACTTC. This rearrangement joins TRBV27 to TRBJ2-7, with D maybe TRBD1 (8 bases). Germline CDR1 MNHEY, CDR2 SMNVEV (reference sequence). This CDR3 spans 15 amino acids. V was clipped by 5 bases and J by 2 bases, with 16 bases between them.

This clonotype occurred many times. This chain uses TRBV5-1 with TRBJ2-3; 11 bases fit TRBD2. The CDR3 spans 14 residues. Germline V gene lookup returns CDR1 SGHRS and CDR2 YFSETQ. V shed 3 bases and J 11 bases; nucleotides not matched to a gene: 8. CDR3 sequence reads: CASSSTSGKTMQYF. The CDR3 region has the DNA TGCGCCAGCAGCTCGACTAGCGGGAAGACAATGCAGTATTTT.

This clonotype was counted only a few times. The rearrangement joins TRBV3-1 to TRBJ2-1; D is unclear. This CDR3 contains 13 residues. Germline CDR1 and CDR2: LGHDT and YNNKEL (reference sequence). V was pared by 2 bases and J by 2 bases, with 4 bases between. The CDR3 here is CASSQRTYNEQFF. The CDR3, as DNA: TGTGCCAGCAGCCAACGGACCTACAATGAGCAGTTCTTC.

In DNA form, the CDR3 reads TGTGCCACCTCAATAGTATCCTACAATGAGCAGTTCTTC. Residues: CATSIVSYNEQFF. The chain links TRBV6-1 to TRBJ2-1; D remains unclear. V lost 10 bases to trimming and J lost 1 base, with 11 bases between them. Looked up from germline, CDR1 is MNHNS and CDR2 is SASEGT. This CDR3 region has 13 residues.

A few counts support this clonotype. This sequence joins TRBV20-1 and TRBJ2-2; D uncertain. The V and J ends lost 3 bases and 2 bases respectively, with 7 bases between them. The CDR3 totals 13 residues. Germline V lookup: CDR1 DFQATT, CDR2 SNEGSKA (reference sequence). CDR3 sequence (DNA): TGCAGTGCTAGTTTTGACAACACCGGGGAGCTGTTTTTT. Translated, it gives CSASFDNTGELFF.

The chain combines TRBV5-1 with TRBJ1-5, with 7 bases identical to TRBD1. V was pared by 0 bases and J by 6 bases, with 9 bases of the junction left unmatched. CDR1 is SGHRS, CDR2 YFSETQ, per germline. The CDR3 covers 16 residues. The CDR3 coding sequence is TGCGCCAGCAGCTTGGATTATGGACAGGAACTTCAGCCCCAGCATTTT. This sequence encodes CASSLDYGQELQPQHF. The full variable domain, completed using reference TRBV5-1 and TRBJ1-5, is KAGVTQTPRYLIKTRGQQVTLSCSPISGHRSVSWYQQTPGQGLQFLFEYFSETQRNKGNFPGRFSGRQFSNSRSEMNVSTLELGDSALYLCASSLDYGQELQPQHFGDGTRLSIL.

This clonotype was found many times. V and J are TRBV20-1 and TRBJ2-1, with 9 bases lining up with TRBD2. The CDR3 covers 14 residues. Per the germline V gene, CDR1 is DFQATT and CDR2 is SNEGSKA (reference sequence). V lost 3 bases and J lost 6; bases outside the gene matches: 6. CDR3 sequence reads: CSASRREGLNEQFF. Written as DNA, the CDR3 is TGCAGTGCTAGCCGGCGGGAGGGCCTCAATGAGCAGTTCTTC.